The next 31 T cell receptor beta chains were all read from a single sample in a study of regulatory T cells in long-lasting Graves disease. Documented time point: newly diagnosed GD, antithyroid drugs for less than 3 months. Preparation of the TCR library used RNA extracted from PBMCs. With iRepertoire HTBI primers and Arm-PCR of CDR3 regions, TCR beta libraries were built. TCRdb called the multiplex PCR reads again in MiXCR, with one record for every CDR3 protein. The sample includes some 350,000 distinct CDR3 sequences, around 15% of them seen just once. The data were also submitted as part of a second study, on T cells in Graves' hyperthyroidism and ophthalmopathy.

The sample here was peripheral blood mononuclear cells (PBMCs), taken at new diagnosis, from a patient treated with antithyroid drugs. These receptor sequences come from a woman under 30 with Graves disease.

In this sample, this clonotype turned up many times. V usage is TRBV24-1 and J usage is TRBJ2-1, with D perhaps TRBD1 or TRBD2 (5 bases each). CDR3 length: 13 amino acids. Germline V gene data show CDR1 as KGHDR and CDR2 as SFDVKD. V lost 4 bases to trimming and J lost 12 bases, with 15 bases between them. The CDR3 region has the DNA TGTGCCACCAGTGAGGAAATGGGACGGGGGCAGTTCTTC. Translated, it gives CATSEEMGRGQFF.

This clonotype occurred many times. The chain links TRBV6-5 to TRBJ2-7; TRBD2 is a possible D gene (5 bases). The CDR3 runs 13 residues. Trimming removed 0 bases at V and 6 bases at J, with 9 bases between. CDR1 and CDR2 (germline): MNHEY, SVGAGI. As DNA, the CDR3 is TGTGCCAGCAGTTACTCAGCGGAATCCGAGCAGTACTTC. As protein: CASSYSAESEQYF.

This rearrangement joins TRBV28 to TRBJ1-2, with 8 bases aligning to TRBD1. V lost 5 bases to trimming and J lost 6 bases; unmatched junction nucleotides: 11. Germline CDR1 MDHEN, CDR2 SYDVKM. This CDR3 is 15 amino acids long. CDR3 loop: CASSETGTGPDGYTF. The CDR3 coding sequence is TGTGCCAGCAGTGAAACCGGGACAGGCCCGGATGGCTACACCTTC.

This clonotype was detected a few times. The chain combines TRBV7-2 with TRBJ1-2, with 10 nucleotides matching TRBD1. V lost 3 bases, J lost 6 bases, and 4 bases stayed unmatched. Germline CDR1 SGHTA, CDR2 FQGNSA. The CDR3 contains 14 residues. The DNA for the CDR3 is TGTGCCAGCAGCTTTCGGGACAGGGGAAATGGCTACACCTTC. Amino acids: CASSFRDRGNGYTF.

This chain connects TRBV9 to TRBJ2-7, with D maybe TRBD2 (6 bases). Per the germline V gene, CDR1 is SGDLS and CDR2 is YYNGEE. V dropped 0 bases and J dropped 2 bases, with 6 bases sitting between them. The CDR3 covers 13 residues. CDR3 loop: CASSVGLAYEQYF. As DNA, the CDR3 is TGTGCCAGCAGCGTAGGACTAGCCTACGAGCAGTACTTC.

Comment on this clonotype: A far larger clone is one base from this, pointing to a likely read error. The gene calls are TRBV6-2 or TRBV6-3 and TRBJ2-7; 7 bases fit TRBD1. Germline V gives CDR1 MNHEY, CDR2 SVGEGT. This CDR3 has 13 amino acids. This CDR3 is CASSRDSNYERYF. The CDR3 coding sequence is TGTGCCAGCAGCCGGGACAGCAACTACGAGCGGTACTTC.

With respect to this clonotype: A much larger clonotype is one base distant, so this may be a read error. This chain joins TRBV11-3 and TRBJ2-1; 7 nucleotides line up with TRBD1. This CDR3 region has 15 residues. CDR1 and CDR2 (germline): SGHNT, YENEEA. The junction had 7 bases not matched to a gene; V was cut back by 5 bases and J by 3 bases. CDR3 protein: CASSLQTGNYNEQFF. DNA of the CDR3: TGTGCCAGCAGCCTCCAGACAGGGAACTACAATGAGCAGTTCTTC.

The sample holds a few counts of this clonotype. This chain links TRBV10-3 with TRBJ2-5, with D hard to call. Looked up from germline, CDR1 is ENHRY and CDR2 is SYGVKD. Trimming removed 0 bases at V and 5 bases at J, with 7 bases between. The CDR3 is made up of 13 amino acids. CDR3 bases: TGTGCCATCAGTGAGTCGAGAGAGGAGACCCAGTACTTC. Its translation: CAISESREETQYF.

Only a few counts were recorded for this clonotype. The rearrangement uses TRBV20-1 and TRBJ2-2; D remains unclear. Germline lookup yields CDR1 DFQATT and CDR2 SNEGSKA (reference sequence). Trimming removed 6 bases at V and 4 bases at J, with 15 bases between. CDR3 length equals 14 residues. The CDR3 region is CSARRVGSTGELFF. DNA for the CDR3: TGCAGTGCACGAAGAGTAGGGTCCACCGGGGAGCTGTTTTTT.

Many counts were recorded for this clonotype. The junction shows a germline mismatch at one end, possibly a read error. The J gene is TRBJ2-3, the V gene TRBV7-3; 7 bases match TRBD2. In germline, CDR1 is SGHTA, CDR2 FQGTGA. CDR3 length: 14 amino acids. CDR3 nucleotide sequence: TGCGCCAGCAGTTCGGGGGGAACCACAGATACGCAGTATTTT. Residues: CASSSGGTTDTQYF.

This rearrangement joins TRBV6-1 to TRBJ1-6; D gene uncertain. Germline V CDR1 and CDR2: MNHNS, SASEGT. Trimming took off 6 bases at V and 13 bases at J, with 10 bases between the two ends. The CDR3 spans 11 residues. The CDR3 DNA sequence: TGTGCCAGCAGCCCCTCGGGCCCCCTCCACTTT. It is translated as CASSPSGPLHF.

This clonotype was picked up many times. The J gene is TRBJ2-7, the V gene TRBV10-3, with unresolved D. The germline V and J ends were trimmed by 4 bases and 0 bases, with 13 bases remaining between them. The CDR3 consists of 15 residues. Germline CDR1 and CDR2: ENHRY and SYGVKD. This CDR3 is CAISAGALSSYEQYF. The CDR3 DNA sequence: TGTGCCATCAGTGCCGGCGCGTTAAGCTCCTACGAGCAGTACTTC.

The table lists this clonotype with many counts. This chain connects TRBV2 to TRBJ2-1; D is unclear. V was clipped by 3 bases and J by 0 bases, with 12 bases between them. Looked up from germline, CDR1 is SNHLY and CDR2 is FYNNEI. There are 16 residues in the CDR3. CDR3 coding DNA: TGTGCCAGCAGTGACACGCCAGGTAACTCCTACAATGAGCAGTTCTTC. It is translated as CASSDTPGNSYNEQFF. The whole variable domain, filled in from reference TRBV2 and TRBJ2-1, reads EPEVTQTPSHQVTQMGQEVILRCVPISNHLYFYWYRQILGQKVEFLVSFYNNEISEKSEIFDDQFSVERPDGSNFTLKIRSTKLEDSAMYFCASSDTPGNSYNEQFFGPGTRLTVL.

On this clonotype: A much larger clone lies a single base off, so this may be a read error. J is TRBJ2-4 and V is TRBV11-2; maybe TRBD2 (6 bases). Germline CDR1 SGHAT, CDR2 FQNNGV. The length of the CDR3 is 17 residues. Trimming removed 5 bases from V and 7 bases from J, with 24 bases in between. CDR3 nucleotides: TGTGCCAGCAGCCCCTGGCGGGGCGTCGGAGAGTCGAACATTCAGTACTTC. Translated, it gives CASSPWRGVGESNIQYF.

This clonotype was detected many times. This chain connects TRBV5-1 to TRBJ1-2; 10 bases align to TRBD1. CDR3 length: 17 amino acids. Trimming took 2 bases from V and 2 from J; bases not matched to a gene: 9. Germline CDR1 and CDR2: SGHRS and YFSETQ. The CDR3 coding sequence is TGCGCCAGCAGCTTCGAAGCCTTGGGACAGGGGAACTATGGCTACACCTTC. Protein: CASSFEALGQGNYGYTF.

This clonotype came up many times. The chain has TRBV3-1 and TRBJ2-5; D is possibly TRBD1 (5 bases). The CDR3 extends over 12 amino acids. Germline lookup yields CDR1 LGHDT and CDR2 YNNKEL (reference sequence). V dropped 3 bases and J dropped 5 bases, with 7 bases sitting between them. CDR3 protein: CASSQPGETQYF. The CDR3 bases are TGTGCCAGCAGCCAGCCAGGGGAGACCCAGTACTTC.

J is TRBJ2-2 and V is TRBV3-1; TRBD2 matches at 7 bases. J lost 1 base, V lost 0 bases, and 5 bases had no gene match. There are 17 residues in the CDR3. CDR1 and CDR2 (germline): LGHDT, YNNKEL (reference sequence). The CDR3: CASSQDVGGRNTGELFF. In nucleotides, the CDR3 is TGTGCCAGCAGCCAAGATGTAGGCGGGAGGAACACCGGGGAGCTGTTTTTT.

This clonotype was seen at least ten times. The chain couples TRBV9 to TRBJ2-5; D gene uncertain. The CDR3 consists of 15 residues. Germline loops: CDR1 SGDLS, CDR2 YYNGEE. V shed 4 bases and J shed 0 bases, with 13 bases lying between them. CDR3 bases: TGTGCCAGCAGCCCCTCGGGTGGGTACCAAGAGACCCAGTACTTC. Amino acids: CASSPSGGYQETQYF.

The rearrangement links TRBV7-3 to TRBJ1-3; D is unresolved. Trimming stripped 5 bases from V and 1 base from J, with 12 bases between. The CDR3 has 15 residues. Germline V gene lookup returns CDR1 SGHTA and CDR2 FQGTGA. CDR3 region: CASSIKHLSGNTIYF. CDR3 DNA: TGTGCCAGCAGCATAAAACACCTTTCTGGAAACACCATATATTTT.

The chain uses TRBV29-1 and TRBJ2-2, with D maybe TRBD2 (5 bases). CDR3 length equals 13 residues. The V gene's germline CDR1 is SQVTM and CDR2 ANQGSEA. V was shortened by 7 bases and J by 0 bases, with 9 bases between the two germline ends. CDR3: CSGREPNTGELFF. CDR3 in DNA: TGCAGCGGCCGGGAACCGAACACCGGGGAGCTGTTTTTT.

As regards this clonotype: Since a much larger clone is just one base distant, this may be a read error. The rearrangement links TRBV20-1 to TRBJ2-3; possibly TRBD1 for D (5 bases). The CDR3 extends over 15 amino acids. From germline, CDR1 is DFQATT and CDR2 SNEGSKA (reference sequence). CDR3 sequence reads: CSARKVTLLTGTQYF. The CDR3 DNA sequence: TGCAGTGCTCGGAAAGTGACTCTGCTCACAGGTACGCAGTATTTT.

This sequence joins TRBV2 and TRBJ1-2; D gene unclear. Trimming took 8 bases from V and 4 from J, leaving 8 bases between them. Germline V gene lookup returns CDR1 SNHLY and CDR2 FYNNEI. The length of the CDR3 is 11 residues. Here the CDR3 reads CASAQSYGYTF. CDR3 in DNA: TGTGCCAGCGCACAGAGCTATGGCTACACCTTC.

This chain connects TRBV6-1 to TRBJ1-5, with TRBD1 as a possible D gene (6 bases). Trimming removed 6 bases at V and 5 bases at J, with 17 bases between. The CDR3 has 15 amino acids. The germline gives CDR1 MNHNS, CDR2 SASEGT. This chain's CDR3 is CASSSTGSYDQPQHF. The CDR3 bases are TGTGCCAGCAGCTCCACAGGGAGTTACGATCAGCCCCAGCATTTT.

This rearrangement joins TRBV11-2 to TRBJ2-5; 11 bases match TRBD2. CDR3 length equals 16 residues. The germline V gene encodes CDR1 SGHAT and CDR2 FQNNGV. Unmatched junction bases numbered 11, after V lost 4 bases and J lost 7 bases. This CDR3 is CASSSPSGTSGLTQYF. CDR3 DNA: TGTGCCAGCAGCTCTCCCTCCGGGACTAGCGGTTTGACCCAGTACTTC. Variable domain in full (rest from reference TRBV11-2 and TRBJ2-5): EAGVAQSPRYKIIEKRQSVAFWCNPISGHATLYWYQQILGQGPKLLIQFQNNGVVDDSQLPKDRFSAERLKGVDSTLKIQPAKLEDSAVYLCASSSPSGTSGLTQYFGPGTRLLVL.

A note on this clonotype: This sequence may be a read error, since a much larger clone differs from it by one base. This chain uses TRBV2 with TRBJ2-3; D unresolved. The J call is uncertain, as TRBJ2-7 better fits the DNA end. CDR3 length: 12 amino acids. Germline V gene lookup returns CDR1 SNHLY and CDR2 FYNNEI. The CDR3 protein is CASSERWNEQYF. The CDR3 DNA reads TGTGCCAGCAGTGAAAGGTGGAATGAGCAGTACTTC.

The chain carries TRBV19 and TRBJ1-5; 8 nucleotides match TRBD1. The length of the CDR3 is 16 residues. V trimming: 3 bases; J trimming: 6 bases; junction bases outside the gene matches: 10. From germline, CDR1 is LNHDA and CDR2 SQIVND (reference sequence). The chain's CDR3 is CASSMPGQVTGQPQHF. CDR3 in DNA: TGTGCCAGTAGTATGCCGGGACAGGTGACGGGTCAGCCCCAGCATTTT.

This clonotype was observed at least ten times. V is TRBV15 and J is TRBJ1-2; 9 bases line up with TRBD1. Looked up from germline, CDR1 is LNHNV and CDR2 is YYDKDF (reference sequence). This CDR3 has 15 amino acids. V dropped 3 bases and J dropped 2; count of bases not matched to a gene: 4. As DNA, the CDR3 is TGTGCCACCAGCAGGAGTGGACAGGGGAACTATGGCTACACCTTC. Protein sequence: CATSRSGQGNYGYTF. Complete variable domain (other parts from reference TRBV15 and TRBJ1-2): DAMVIQNPRYQVTQFGKPVTLSCSQTLNHNVMYWYQQKSSQAPKLLFHYYDKDFNNEADTPDNFQSRRPNTSFCFLDIRSPGLGDTAMYLCATSRSGQGNYGYTFGSGTRLTVV.

This clonotype appeared a few times. The CDR3 DNA reads TGTGCCAGCAGCTTAGCAGCCGCGAACACCGGGGAGCTGTTTTTT. This encodes CASSLAAANTGELFF. The chain links TRBV5-4 to TRBJ2-2; D not certain. The CDR3 covers 15 residues. Trimming left V 2 bases short and J 0 bases short, with 8 bases between. The germline CDR1 and CDR2 sequences are SGHNT and YYREEE (reference sequence).

This clonotype was recorded many times. V is TRBV28 and J is TRBJ2-3, with D perhaps TRBD2 (5 bases). The CDR3 consists of 15 residues. Trimming cost V 6 bases and J 1 base, with 14 bases left between them. CDR1 is MDHEN, CDR2 SYDVKM, per germline. The DNA of the CDR3 is TGTGCCAGCAGGCGTGGAGGTCCGGGCACAGATACGCAGTATTTT. It yields the protein CASRRGGPGTDTQYF.

In its sample, this clonotype was seen many times. V usage is TRBV7-8 and J usage is TRBJ2-1, with TRBD2 matching over 9 bases. Germline CDR1 and CDR2: SGHVS and FQNEAQ. The CDR3 totals 16 residues. V shed 5 bases and J 8 bases; nucleotides not matched to a gene: 13. This CDR3 reads CASSPQSSGISHEQFF. CDR3 DNA: TGTGCCAGCAGCCCGCAATCTAGCGGGATAAGCCATGAGCAGTTCTTC.

In this sample, this clonotype turned up many times. The rearrangement links TRBV20-1 to TRBJ1-3; D remains unclear. This CDR3 comprises 15 residues. V lost 1 base and J lost 0, with 10 bases in between. The germline V gene encodes CDR1 DFQATT and CDR2 SNEGSKA (reference sequence). The chain's CDR3 is CSARAPGNSGNTIYF. The CDR3 DNA reads TGCAGTGCTAGAGCGCCGGGCAACTCTGGAAACACCATATATTTT.